The rows below give T cell receptor beta chains drawn from one sample of a study of T cell responses to AZD1222 COVID-19 vaccine. The repertoire was sequenced with immunoSEQ multiplex PCR; TCRdb's copy has only in-frame clones and lacks some. The table lists about 93,000 clones, 85% to 90% of them singletons. The sequencing here drew on peripheral blood, taken on day 0 of MenACWY control vaccination. The origin of the receptors is an adult in good health. The conserved cysteine and the conserved F or W are not part of the CDR3 here. The D gene is left open where the match is weak.

V gene	J gene	D gene	CDR3 protein
TRBV27	TRBJ1-1	.	ASSFTDHTEAF
TRBV2	TRBJ2-7	.	ASSVISNWQY
TRBV9	TRBJ2-3	.	ASSVGGYFTDTQY
TRBV19	TRBJ1-5	.	ASSMGGTYQPQH
TRBV11-2	TRBJ2-5	.	ASSFVGSQETQY
TRBV12-5	TRBJ1-5	.	ASGFSGQPQH
TRBV14	TRBJ2-3	.	ASSQDMGWTAKATDTQY
TRBV24-1	TRBJ2-3	TRBD1	ATGDSLADTQY
TRBV25-1	TRBJ1-5	.	AAGGFVDQPQH
TRBV6-5	TRBJ2-3	TRBD1	ASRGTAGTDTQY
TRBV23-1	TRBJ1-5	.	ASRRREGVNQPQH
TRBV7-2	TRBJ1-4	.	ASSPDLDREKLF
TRBV6-5	TRBJ1-2	.	ASSYDWVGGYT
TRBV29-1	TRBJ2-3	TRBD2	SVQLAGGNTDTQY
TRBV27	TRBJ1-1	.	ASSGGGHTEAF
TRBV2	TRBJ1-5	.	ASSVAGINQPQH
TRBV2	TRBJ2-5	.	ASRASGVETQY
TRBV5-1	TRBJ2-5	.	ASSLGIPETQY
TRBV3-1/TRBV3-2	TRBJ2-1	TRBD2	ASRIMRGGQSEQF
TRBV5-5	TRBJ2-7	.	ASGPLLPTVQGRHEQY
TRBV5-5	TRBJ1-5	.	ASSPGDISNQPQH
TRBV25-1	TRBJ2-7	.	ASSEGGAGTYEQY
TRBV29-1	TRBJ2-7	.	SATTGLDEQY
TRBV30	TRBJ1-5	.	AWKGGAQQPQH
TRBV10-2	TRBJ2-5	TRBD2	ASLPHGGGEETQY
TRBV5-5	TRBJ2-2	.	ASSNPGHTTGELF
TRBV6-5	TRBJ2-5	TRBD2	ASSHTTSGGETQY
TRBV5-4	TRBJ2-3	.	ASSFDGGGTDTQY
TRBV3-1/TRBV3-2	TRBJ2-4	TRBD1	ASSPSNRGPGQNIQY
TRBV7-9	TRBJ1-2	.	ASSLGGYGYT
TRBV15	TRBJ2-7	TRBD2	ATSRDRLAGGIQY
TRBV19	TRBJ1-5	.	ASSATGTQYQPQH
TRBV3-1/TRBV3-2	TRBJ2-1	TRBD2	ASSKAGRNEQF
TRBV24-1	TRBJ2-7	TRBD1	ATSGGGRTGGRYEQY
TRBV3-1/TRBV3-2	TRBJ1-4	TRBD1	ASSSRQGPTNEKLF
TRBV20-1	TRBJ2-3	TRBD2	SASGLAGITDTQY
TRBV7-3	TRBJ2-1	TRBD2	ASSLIAGGQYNEQF
TRBV7-2	TRBJ2-1	TRBD2	ASSLVLRGGLDEQF
TRBV23-1	TRBJ2-3	.	ASSLPHRGQGIDWDTQY
TRBV9	TRBJ2-1	.	ASSIFVGDNEQF
TRBV19	TRBJ1-1	TRBD1	ASRPTGEKTEAF
TRBV19	TRBJ2-3	.	ASSPQYTDTQY
TRBV19	TRBJ2-1	TRBD2	ASTPGFGTSGALGDEQF
TRBV21-1	TRBJ1-1	.	ASKSGTENTEAF
TRBV6-5	TRBJ2-4	.	ASSTSGGPTGIQY
TRBV5-1	TRBJ2-1	.	ASSLVGTLFSSYNEQF
TRBV5-5	TRBJ2-2	TRBD1	ASSVGTAYTGELF
TRBV5-1	TRBJ2-1	.	ASNPDSRPNEQF